This section outlines one T cell receptor beta chain sequence together with its context. Its antigen is not known. Germline and junction disagree at one end, which may indicate a read error. The data stem from a study of tumor-infiltrating lymphocytes in primary liver carcinoma. Turning to the study itself: The tumors, T1-T3 N0M0 lesions, were roughly 4 to 11 cm across.

Both RNA and DNA were isolated together from about 20-30 mg of bulk tissue that had not been sorted. cDNA specific to TCR beta was made from approximately 0.55 ug of total RNA, with a constant-region primer employed for priming. Nested multiplex PCR, run for three rounds with slightly modified ARM-PCR, yielded TCR beta libraries. Two initial PCR rounds of about 9 cycles each paired TRBV1-TRBV30 forward primers with a C-beta reverse primer. One entry per CDR3 protein results from TCRdb running MiXCR on the multiplex PCR reads. Of 60,000 to 90,000 distinct CDR3 sequences in the sample, 55% to 75% were seen once. General observations from the study: A small share of top clones, only about 7-24%, was found in all five tumor regions.

From germline, CDR1 is SGHNT and CDR2 YYREEE (reference sequence). This CDR3 is 15 amino acids long. This chain links TRBV5-4 with TRBJ1-1; unclear D gene. Sequenced material: liver tumor tissue from sampling region 4. Subset meaning: tumor region T4, right-lateral pole. This TCR derives from a man aged 35-49 years with primary liver carcinoma and hepatitis B virus infection. For the CDR3, the DNA is TGTGCCAGCAGTTTGGAACGAACCTTGAACCCTGAAGCTTTCTTT. Protein product: CASSLERTLNPEAFF.